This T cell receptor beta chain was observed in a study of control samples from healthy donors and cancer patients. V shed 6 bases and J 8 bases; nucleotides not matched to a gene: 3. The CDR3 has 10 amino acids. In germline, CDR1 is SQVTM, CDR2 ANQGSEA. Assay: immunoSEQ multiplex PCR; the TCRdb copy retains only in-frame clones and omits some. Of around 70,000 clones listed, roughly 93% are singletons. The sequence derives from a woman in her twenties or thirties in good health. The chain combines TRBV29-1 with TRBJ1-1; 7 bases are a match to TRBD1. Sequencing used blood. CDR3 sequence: CSVTGAEAFF. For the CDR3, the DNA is TGCAGCGTAACAGGGGCAGAAGCTTTCTTT.